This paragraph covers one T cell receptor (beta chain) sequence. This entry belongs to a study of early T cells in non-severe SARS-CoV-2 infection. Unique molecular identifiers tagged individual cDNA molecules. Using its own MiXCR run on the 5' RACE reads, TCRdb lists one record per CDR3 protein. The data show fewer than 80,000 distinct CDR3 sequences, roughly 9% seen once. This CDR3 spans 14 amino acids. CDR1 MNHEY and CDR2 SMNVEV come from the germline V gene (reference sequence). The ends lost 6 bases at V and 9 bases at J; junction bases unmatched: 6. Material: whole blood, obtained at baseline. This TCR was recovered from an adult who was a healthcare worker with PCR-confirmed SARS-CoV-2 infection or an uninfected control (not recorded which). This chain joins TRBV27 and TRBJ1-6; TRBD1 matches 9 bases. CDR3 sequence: CASRGTGLISPLHF. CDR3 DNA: TGTGCCAGCAGGGGGACAGGGTTAATTTCACCCCTCCACTTT.